This T cell receptor (beta chain) was profiled in a study of CD8 T cells in ankylosing spondylitis. TCRdb reprocessed the 5' RACE reads via MiXCR and lists one record per CDR3 protein. The sample shows approximately 200,000 distinct CDR3 sequences, roughly 13% of them seen only once. Study-level results: Disease-linked clones reportedly showed significant enrichment in matched ankylosing spondylitis synovial fluid. The study identified a TCR beta motif of several highly homologous variants that appeared characteristic of ankylosing spondylitis blood.

There are a few counts of this clonotype. Its antigen is currently unknown. The sequence was collected from a male donor with ankylosing spondylitis or in good health (not recorded which). The source material was blood, either unsorted or a sorted T cell fraction (not recorded which).

The CDR3 DNA is TGTGCCAGCAGTGAAGGTGGGGCCGGGGAGCTGTTTTTT. Amino acids: CASSEGGAGELFF. The chain is built from TRBV2 and TRBJ2-2; D ambiguous. CDR3 length: 13 residues. CDR1 SNHLY and CDR2 FYNNEI come from the germline V gene. V was pared by 1 base and J by 6 bases, with 6 bases between.